This is a list of T cell receptor beta chains from one sample in a study of T-cell reconstitution after alpha-beta-depleted transplantation in children. One entry per CDR3 protein, called by TCRdb with MiXCR from the PCR reads. Found here are over 400,000 distinct CDR3 sequences, around 13% of them singletons; the top ten hold 5% to 6%. The source material was PBMCs from the stem cell graft donor, sampled from the stem cell graft. The receptor source for this set is a human donor who donated a stem cell graft to a child with combined immunodeficiency. Both conserved end residues are part of each CDR3. The D gene is left open where the match is weak. The listing skips clone size in some rows; elsewhere it reads once, few, many or a size class.

D: TRBD2
size: few
V: TRBV6-2/TRBV6-3
J: TRBJ2-1
DNA: TGTGCCAGCAGTTACTCGAGCGGGGGCCTTTACAATGAGCAGTTCTTC
CDR3: CASSYSSGGLYNEQFF

D: TRBD2
size: .
V: TRBV20-1
J: TRBJ2-7
DNA: TGCAGTGCTAGAGGAGGACTAGCGGGGGGCAGATCCTACGAGCAGTACTTC
CDR3: CSARGGLAGGRSYEQYF

D: .
size: few
V: TRBV30
J: TRBJ2-7
DNA: TGTGCCTGGGGTATGGTCGGCTTCTCCTACGAGCAGTACTTC
CDR3: CAWGMVGFSYEQYF

D: TRBD2
size: .
V: TRBV7-6
J: TRBJ2-1
DNA: TGTGCCAGCAGCCCTTCCGGGGGGGCCGTCTATGAGCAGTTCTTC
CDR3: CASSPSGGAVYEQFF

D: .
size: few
V: TRBV29-1
J: TRBJ2-3
DNA: TGCAGCGTTGTCCGGGGGCCCACAGATACGCAGTATTTT
CDR3: CSVVRGPTDTQYF

D: TRBD2
size: many
V: TRBV28
J: TRBJ2-7
DNA: TGTGCCAGCAGGCAACCGGGGGGGTACGAGCAGTACTTC
CDR3: CASRQPGGYEQYF

D: .
size: few
V: TRBV29-1
J: TRBJ2-3
DNA: TGCAGCGTAGGTTGGGCAGGGGGCACAGATACGCAGTATTTT
CDR3: CSVGWAGGTDTQYF

D: .
size: few
V: TRBV24-1
J: TRBJ2-2
DNA: TGTGCCACCAGTGAAACGGGGAACACCGGGGAGCTGTTTTTT
CDR3: CATSETGNTGELFF

D: TRBD1
size: many
V: TRBV5-1
J: TRBJ1-6
DNA: TGCGCCAGCAGCTTGGGGACAGGTGGCTCACCCCTCCACTTT
CDR3: CASSLGTGGSPLHF

D: .
size: many
V: TRBV12-3/TRBV12-4
J: TRBJ1-4
DNA: TGTGCCAGCAGCCGACAGACGTATGAAAAACTGTTTTTT
CDR3: CASSRQTYEKLFF

D: .
size: few
V: TRBV20-1
J: TRBJ2-7
DNA: TGCAGTGCCGTCCCAACAGATTCCTACGAGCAGTACTTC
CDR3: CSAVPTDSYEQYF

D: TRBD1
size: few
V: TRBV6-1
J: TRBJ1-6
DNA: TGTGCCAGCAGCCCCTCGGACAGGGGTAATTCACCCCTCCACTTT
CDR3: CASSPSDRGNSPLHF

D: .
size: .
V: TRBV12-3/TRBV12-4
J: TRBJ1-1
DNA: TGTGCCAGCAGTTTTCGGGTCAGGGAGGATGAAGCTTTCTTT
CDR3: CASSFRVREDEAFF

D: .
size: few
V: TRBV7-9
J: TRBJ2-7
DNA: TGTGCCAGCAGCTTAGTGGTCTGGGGGAAGACCCACGAGCAGTACTTC
CDR3: CASSLVVWGKTHEQYF

D: .
size: few
V: TRBV7-2
J: TRBJ1-2
DNA: TGTGCCAGCAGCTTAGCGACAGGCGACTATGGCTACACCTTC
CDR3: CASSLATGDYGYTF

D: TRBD2
size: few
V: TRBV4-3
J: TRBJ2-2
DNA: TGCGCCAGCAGCCGAGAAGTAGTAGCGGGATCGACCGGGGAGCTGTTTTTT
CDR3: CASSREVVAGSTGELFF

D: .
size: .
V: TRBV7-9
J: TRBJ2-7
DNA: TGTGCCAGCAGCTTGGGGCCCCCCTCCTCCTACGAGCAGTACTTC
CDR3: CASSLGPPSSYEQYF

D: TRBD2
size: few
V: TRBV11-2
J: TRBJ2-2
DNA: TGTGCCAGCAGCAAGTGGCGGGGGCTAGCGGGGGACAAAAACACCGGGGAGCTGTTTTTT
CDR3: CASSKWRGLAGDKNTGELFF

D: TRBD2
size: .
V: TRBV20-1
J: TRBJ2-1
DNA: TGCAGTGCTAGCGGGGGGACCCGCTACAATGAGCAGTTCTTC
CDR3: CSASGGTRYNEQFF

D: .
size: few
V: TRBV4-3
J: TRBJ2-7
DNA: TGCGCCAGCAGCCAAAGGGACCCCGGGCCCTACGAGCAGTACTTC
CDR3: CASSQRDPGPYEQYF

D: .
size: .
V: TRBV6-2/TRBV6-3
J: TRBJ2-1
DNA: TGTGCCAGCAGTTACTCGATGTGGGAGGAGGTCCACAATGAGCAGTTCTTC
CDR3: CASSYSMWEEVHNEQFF

D: .
size: few
V: TRBV5-6
J: TRBJ2-1
DNA: TGTGCCAGCAGCTTGGTTTGGCATGAGCAGTTCTTC
CDR3: CASSLVWHEQFF

D: .
size: few
V: TRBV7-2
J: TRBJ1-2
DNA: TGTGCCAGCAGCCGGACGCCCCCGCTTTCTAACTATGGCTACACCTTC
CDR3: CASSRTPPLSNYGYTF

D: .
size: few
V: TRBV29-1
J: TRBJ2-5
DNA: TGCAGCGTTGGACAGGTCATTAATAAAGAGACCCAGTACTTC
CDR3: CSVGQVINKETQYF

D: TRBD2
size: .
V: TRBV4-2
J: TRBJ2-7
DNA: TGTGCCAGCAGCCCGGGGCTCCCGGGACTAGCAGCCTACGAGCAGTACTTC
CDR3: CASSPGLPGLAAYEQYF

D: TRBD2
size: .
V: TRBV7-9
J: TRBJ2-1
DNA: TGTGCCAGCAGCTTTCTAGCGGGAGATGAGCAGTTCTTC
CDR3: CASSFLAGDEQFF

D: TRBD1
size: once
V: TRBV5-4
J: TRBJ2-7
DNA: TGTGCCAGCAGCTTGGGGACAGGTCTCTCCTACGAGCAGTACTTC
CDR3: CASSLGTGLSYEQYF

D: .
size: few
V: TRBV18
J: TRBJ1-1
DNA: TGTGCCAGCTCACCTGAGTCGGTCCGTCGGGGCGGTGAAGCTTTCTTT
CDR3: CASSPESVRRGGEAFF

D: .
size: .
V: TRBV29-1
J: TRBJ2-5
DNA: TGCAGCGTTTCTGGCGGGGGCGCTGAGACCCAGTACTTC
CDR3: CSVSGGGAETQYF

D: TRBD2
size: .
V: TRBV20-1
J: TRBJ2-2
DNA: TGCAGTGCTACCGCAGGACTAGCGGGAGGTTCAACCTGGGAGCTGTTTTTT
CDR3: CSATAGLAGGSTWELFF

D: TRBD2
size: .
V: TRBV29-1
J: TRBJ2-1
DNA: TGCAGCGTTGAACGTTGGACTAGCGGCTCCTACAATGAGCAGTTCTTC
CDR3: CSVERWTSGSYNEQFF

D: .
size: few
V: TRBV29-1
J: TRBJ1-5
DNA: TGCAGCGTTCCCTTCCAGGGGCCTATCAATCAGCCCCAGCATTTT
CDR3: CSVPFQGPINQPQHF

D: .
size: .
V: TRBV7-9
J: TRBJ2-7
DNA: TGTGCCAGCATACCCTCAGGGACCTACGAGCAGTACTTC
CDR3: CASIPSGTYEQYF

D: .
size: .
V: TRBV10-2
J: TRBJ1-5
DNA: TGCGCCAGCAGAGAAAGGACAGCTAGCAATCAGCCCCAGCATTTT
CDR3: CASRERTASNQPQHF

D: .
size: .
V: TRBV5-1
J: TRBJ2-6
DNA: TGCGCCAGCAGCTTGGCGGAGACTTACTCTGGGGCCAACGTCCTGACTTTC
CDR3: CASSLAETYSGANVLTF

D: TRBD1
size: few
V: TRBV20-1
J: TRBJ2-7
DNA: TGCAGTGCTAGATCTTGGACAGGGGGTTCCGAGCAGTACTTC
CDR3: CSARSWTGGSEQYF

D: TRBD2
size: many
V: TRBV29-1
J: TRBJ2-7
DNA: TGCAGCGCGGGGACTAGCGGGAGCTCCTACGAGCAGTACTTC
CDR3: CSAGTSGSSYEQYF

D: .
size: few
V: TRBV27
J: TRBJ1-5
DNA: TGTGCCAGCACTTCAGGGTTTGGTCAGCCCCAGCATTTT
CDR3: CASTSGFGQPQHF

D: TRBD2
size: few
V: TRBV5-1
J: TRBJ2-7
DNA: TGCGCCAGCAGCTTGGGGAAACTAGCGGGAGCCCACGAGCAGTACTTC
CDR3: CASSLGKLAGAHEQYF

D: .
size: few
V: TRBV28
J: TRBJ2-1
DNA: TGTGCCAGCAGTCTACCGTCAATGAGCTCCTACAATGAGCAGTTCTTC
CDR3: CASSLPSMSSYNEQFF

D: .
size: few
V: TRBV4-3
J: TRBJ2-7
DNA: TGCGCCAGCAGCCAAGGATACAGTGCCTCCTCCTACGAGCAGTACTTC
CDR3: CASSQGYSASSYEQYF

D: .
size: few
V: TRBV12-3/TRBV12-4
J: TRBJ2-7
DNA: TGTGCCAGCAAATTAGGGACCGCACGTTCCTGGGAGCAGTACTTC
CDR3: CASKLGTARSWEQYF